This T cell receptor beta chain was sequenced in a study of shared T cell receptors in the human thymus. The CDR3 spans 15 residues. Germline V gene data show CDR1 as SEHNR and CDR2 as FQNEAQ (reference sequence). V was cut by 5 bases and J by 1 base, with 14 bases left in between. Produced via immunoSEQ multiplex PCR; TCRdb's table is partial and in-frame only. Here the sample spans hundreds of thousands of clones, roughly 88% being singletons. This clone was counted a single time. The sample was also linked to a second study, of human thymus T cells. This second study notes: Corrective surgery for congenital heart defects was being performed on the healthy Finnish infants who were the donors.

Sample: thymocytes. This TCR came from a boy under three years old with a congenital heart defect. The rearrangement joins TRBV7-9 to TRBJ1-1; unclear D gene. CDR3 nucleotides: TGTGCCAGCAGCCATTCGCCCCGGAGGAACACTGAAGCTTTCTTT. It translates to CASSHSPRRNTEAFF.